These 6 T cell receptor beta chains were sequenced from one sample in a study of blood T cell repertoires in COVID-19. Profiled with immunoSEQ multiplex PCR; TCRdb holds only in-frame clones, not every one. This sample has some 90,000 clones, with around 85% found just once. The sequencing input was peripheral blood. All receptors derive from a man aged 55-75 years with acute or convalescent COVID-19.

There are a few counts of this clone. The gene calls are TRBV19 and TRBJ1-3; D ambiguous. Germline values: CDR1 LNHDA, CDR2 SQIVND (reference sequence). Trimming shortened V by 1 base and J by 0 bases, and 16 bases separated the two germline ends. The CDR3 length is 18 residues. CDR3 sequence: CASSIVGPKTPSGNTIYF. The CDR3 bases are TGTGCCAGTAGTATAGTTGGCCCCAAAACACCCTCTGGAAACACCATATATTTT.

This rearrangement joins TRBV27 to TRBJ2-2; 14 bases are shared with TRBD2. V lost 6 bases and J lost 6; bases outside the gene matches: 3. Germline V gene lookup returns CDR1 MNHEY and CDR2 SMNVEV (reference sequence). The CDR3 is 15 residues long. CDR3 amino acids: CASRLTSGGAGELFF. CDR3 in DNA: TGTGCCAGCAGACTGACTAGCGGGGGGGCCGGGGAGCTGTTTTTT.

This clone was observed a single time. Different DNA sequences within this sample yield the same CDR3. This sequence joins TRBV9 and TRBJ1-1; tentative D call: TRBD1 (6 bases). This CDR3 is built from 13 residues. Trimming removed 5 bases from V and 0 bases from J, with 8 bases in between. From germline, CDR1 is SGDLS and CDR2 YYNGEE. The CDR3 DNA sequence: TGTGCCAGCAGTGGACAGTTGAACACTGAAGCTTTCTTT. Translating gives CASSGQLNTEAFF.

This clone was observed a few times. The genes are TRBV4-1 and TRBJ1-1, with D maybe TRBD1 (6 bases). CDR3 length equals 15 residues. The V and J ends lost 3 bases and 4 bases respectively, with 15 bases between them. Germline V gene lookup returns CDR1 MGHRA and CDR2 YSYEKL. The CDR3 protein is CASSQADRLSTEAFF. CDR3 nucleotide sequence: TGCGCCAGCAGCCAGGCGGACAGATTAAGCACTGAAGCTTTCTTT.

This clone came up once. J is TRBJ2-2 and V is TRBV6-2 or TRBV6-3; tentative D call: TRBD2 (6 bases). V was trimmed by 2 bases and J by 6 bases, leaving 22 bases between them. Germline values: CDR1 MNHEY, CDR2 SVGEGT. The CDR3 runs 18 residues. The CDR3 is CASSYARPDYKRAGELFF. DNA for the CDR3: TGTGCCAGCAGTTACGCTAGGCCGGACTACAAGAGGGCCGGGGAGCTGTTTTTT.

The chain employs TRBV7-3 and TRBJ1-1; D remains ambiguous. Germline loops: CDR1 SGHTA, CDR2 FQGTGA. The CDR3 is made up of 13 amino acids. V lost 0 bases, J lost 5 bases, and 7 bases lay in between. The CDR3 DNA reads TGTGCCAGCAGCTTAACAGGGAGGACTGAAGCTTTCTTT. Its translation: CASSLTGRTEAFF.